This is a list of T cell receptor beta chains from one sample in a study of T cell responses to AZD1222 COVID-19 vaccine. TCRdb keeps only in-frame clones here, not all; method: immunoSEQ multiplex PCR. Altogether fewer than 120,000 clones are present, roughly nine tenths being singletons, with the ten largest covering about 3.3%. Sequencing was performed on peripheral blood, taken on day 0 of AZD1222 vaccination. The receptors derive from an adult in good health. Both conserved end residues are part of each CDR3. A D gene is named only where the DNA matches it firmly. Part of the rows lack a size; the others show once, few, many or a class for expanded clones.

j_call cdr3_length clone_size v_call d_call cdr3_nt cdr3_aa
TRBJ2-1 17 . TRBV7-3 TRBD2 TGTGCCAGCAGCTTAAGGGGGAGAGGGACTAGTGAAAATGAGCAGTTCTTC CASSLRGRGTSENEQFF
TRBJ2-7 14 once TRBV10-3 TRBD2 TGTGCCATCAGGGTAGCGGGAGATAGGTACGAGCAGTACTTC CAIRVAGDRYEQYF
TRBJ2-5 16 . TRBV3-1/TRBV3-2 TRBD2 TGTGCCAGCAGCCAAGATATGGCGGGAGGGCCCGAGACCCAGTACTTC CASSQDMAGGPETQYF
TRBJ1-5 18 . TRBV28 . TGTGCCAGCAGTCTTCCTAGGACGGCGAGGGGTAGCAATCAGCCCCAGCATTTT CASSLPRTARGSNQPQHF
TRBJ2-7 13 . TRBV5-4 . TGTGCCAGCAGTTTTCGGAGCTCCTACGAGCAGTACTTC CASSFRSSYEQYF
TRBJ2-1 15 . TRBV7-6 . TGTGCCAGCAGCCCAGCTGGGGGGCTTTCGAATGAGCAGTTCTTC CASSPAGGLSNEQFF
TRBJ1-5 14 . TRBV4-2 . TGTGCCAGCAGCCAAGGACGGGTCAATCAGCCCCAGCATTTT CASSQGRVNQPQHF
TRBJ2-1 15 . TRBV19 TRBD1 TGTGCCATTCTCCCGAGGGGACAGTCCTACAATGAGCAGTTCTTC CAILPRGQSYNEQFF
TRBJ1-2 13 . TRBV10-3 . TGTGCCATCAGTGAGGGAGATGGGGACGGCTACACCTTC CAISEGDGDGYTF
TRBJ1-5 17 . TRBV6-1 . TGTGCCAGCAGTGATAGCGGGACTCTGAATAGCAATCAGCCCCAGCATTTT CASSDSGTLNSNQPQHF
TRBJ1-3 15 few TRBV6-5 . TGTGCCAGCAGTTACAGCAGGGTGTTTGGAAACACCATATATTTT CASSYSRVFGNTIYF
TRBJ2-1 17 . TRBV11-2 TRBD2 TGTGCCAGCAGACCTCTAGCGGGAGCTGCATACGACAATGAGCAGTTCTTC CASRPLAGAAYDNEQFF
TRBJ2-7 15 . TRBV10-3 TRBD2 TGTGCCATCAGTGGGGTAATAGCGGGGCGCCACGAGCAGTACTTC CAISGVIAGRHEQYF
TRBJ1-5 15 . TRBV7-8 . TGTGCCAGCAGCTTAGGTCGGTATAGCAATCAGCCCCAGCATTTT CASSLGRYSNQPQHF
TRBJ1-1 11 . TRBV28 . TGTGCCAGCAGTTCAAACACTGAAGCTTTCTTT CASSSNTEAFF
TRBJ2-5 17 . TRBV7-3 TRBD2 TGTGCCAGCAGCCCCCATAGGCGGGGGGTTTTCCAAGAGACCCAGTACTTC CASSPHRRGVFQETQYF
TRBJ1-2 15 once TRBV28 TRBD1 TGTGCCAGCAGTTCCTGGACAGGGGGCGAATATGGCTACACCTTC CASSSWTGGEYGYTF
TRBJ1-2 14 . TRBV5-4 TRBD1 TGTGCCAGCAGTGGGACAGGGGACATATATGGCTACACCTTC CASSGTGDIYGYTF
TRBJ1-1 15 . TRBV7-3 . TGTGCCAGCAGCTTAACGCAGGGTATCAACACTGAAGCTTTCTTT CASSLTQGINTEAFF
TRBJ1-2 13 . TRBV2 . TGTGCCAGCAGGTGGGCCCAAACTAGTGGCTACACCTTC CASRWAQTSGYTF
TRBJ1-1 13 once TRBV6-5 TRBD1 TGTGCCAGCAGCCGAGACAGGGATACTGAAGCTTTCTTT CASSRDRDTEAFF
TRBJ1-5 13 . TRBV19 . TGTGCCAGTAGTATTTTGAGGGACCAGCCCCAGCATTTT CASSILRDQPQHF
TRBJ1-3 15 . TRBV7-2 TRBD1 TGTGCCAGCAGCGAGGGACAGGGGTGGGGAAACACCATATATTTT CASSEGQGWGNTIYF
TRBJ2-6 16 . TRBV19 . TGTGCCAGCTCGTGGGGGAGGCTCTCCGGGGCCAACGTCCTGACTTTC CASSWGRLSGANVLTF
TRBJ1-4 15 . TRBV7-2 TRBD1 TGTGCCAGCAGCCCCCAGACAGGGGCAAGGGAAAAACTGTTTTTT CASSPQTGAREKLFF
TRBJ2-3 14 . TRBV11-3 TRBD2 TGTGCCAGCAGCTCCGTAGCGGGAGCGGATACGCAGTATTTT CASSSVAGADTQYF
TRBJ2-7 16 few TRBV11-2 . TGTGCCAGCAGCTTAGTCACCGGTGCGAGAGAAGACGAGCAGTACTTC CASSLVTGAREDEQYF
TRBJ2-1 14 . TRBV28 . TGTGCCAGCAGGGTCGGGGGGCGTCAGAGTGAGCAGTTCTTC CASRVGGRQSEQFF
TRBJ2-7 15 . TRBV11-2 TRBD1 TGTGCCAGCAGCTCCCGGGACAGGGGGCTAAGGGAGCAGTACTTC CASSSRDRGLREQYF
TRBJ1-6 16 . TRBV2 . TGTGCCAGCAGTAGACTTGGGGCGGGCTGGAGTTCACCCCTCCACTTT CASSRLGAGWSSPLHF
TRBJ2-2 16 . TRBV5-1 TRBD1 TGCGCCAGCAGCTTTGACAGGGCAGAGCGGACCGGGGAGCTGTTTTTT CASSFDRAERTGELFF
TRBJ2-3 14 . TRBV7-9 TRBD2 TGTGCCAGCAGCCCTAGCGGAAGCACAGATACGCAGTATTTT CASSPSGSTDTQYF
TRBJ2-7 16 . TRBV28 . TGTGCCAGCAGCCCGGGCTATACAGGGATTGAGGGCGAGCAGTACTTC CASSPGYTGIEGEQYF
TRBJ2-3 11 . TRBV7-9 . TGTGCCAGCAGCTTAGTTGATACGCAGTATTTT CASSLVDTQYF
TRBJ1-6 20 once TRBV24-1 . TGTGCCACCAGTGATTTGCAAGGTGACAGCTACCTCTCCTATAATTCACCCCTCCACTTT CATSDLQGDSYLSYNSPLHF
TRBJ1-2 17 . TRBV6-2/TRBV6-3 . TGTGCCAGCAGTTCGCCACCCTCCCGGGACGGCTTCTATGGCTACACCTTC CASSSPPSRDGFYGYTF
TRBJ1-6 14 . TRBV27 . TGTGCCAGCAGTTCTCCCTCCTATAATTCACCCCTCCACTTT CASSSPSYNSPLHF
TRBJ1-6 14 . TRBV27 . TGTGCCAGCAGTGCGACAGCCTATAATTCACCCCTCCACTTT CASSATAYNSPLHF
TRBJ1-1 16 . TRBV19 . TGTGCCAGTACTGGGACTCCGACAGGTATGAACACTGAAGCTTTCTTT CASTGTPTGMNTEAFF
TRBJ2-2 16 . TRBV27 . TGTGCCAGCAGCTGGGCTCCTAGCGCGGACACCGGGGAGCTGTTTTTT CASSWAPSADTGELFF